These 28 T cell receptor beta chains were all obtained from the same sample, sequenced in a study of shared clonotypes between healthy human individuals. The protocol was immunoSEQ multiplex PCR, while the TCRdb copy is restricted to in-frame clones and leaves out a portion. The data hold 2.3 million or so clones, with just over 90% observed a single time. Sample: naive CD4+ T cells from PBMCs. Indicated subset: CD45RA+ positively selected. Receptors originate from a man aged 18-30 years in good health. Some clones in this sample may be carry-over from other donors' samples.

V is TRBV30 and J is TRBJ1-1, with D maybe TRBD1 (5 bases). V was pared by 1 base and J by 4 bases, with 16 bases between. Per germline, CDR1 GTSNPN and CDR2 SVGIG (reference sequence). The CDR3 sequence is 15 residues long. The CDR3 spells CAWSARDLLITEAFF. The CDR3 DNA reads TGTGCCTGGAGTGCCCGGGACCTATTAATCACTGAAGCTTTCTTT.

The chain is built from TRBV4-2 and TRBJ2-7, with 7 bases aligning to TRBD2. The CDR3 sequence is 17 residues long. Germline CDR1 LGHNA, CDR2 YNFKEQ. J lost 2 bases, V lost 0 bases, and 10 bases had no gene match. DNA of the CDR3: TGTGCCAGCAGCCAAGATCCATGGCTAGCGGAGACCTACGAGCAGTACTTC. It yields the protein CASSQDPWLAETYEQYF.

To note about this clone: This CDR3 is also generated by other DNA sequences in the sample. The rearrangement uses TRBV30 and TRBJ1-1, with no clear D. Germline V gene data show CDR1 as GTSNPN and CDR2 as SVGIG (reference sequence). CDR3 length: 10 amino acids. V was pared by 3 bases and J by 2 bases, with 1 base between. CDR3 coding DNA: TGTGCCTGGAGCAACACTGAAGCTTTCTTT. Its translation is CAWSNTEAFF.

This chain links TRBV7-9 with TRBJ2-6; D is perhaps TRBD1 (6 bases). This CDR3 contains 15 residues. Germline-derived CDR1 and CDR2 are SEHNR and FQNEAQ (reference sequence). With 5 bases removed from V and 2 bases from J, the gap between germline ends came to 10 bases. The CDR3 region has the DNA TGTGCCAGCAGCAAAGGGGGTACTGGGGCCAACGTCCTGACTTTC. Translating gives CASSKGGTGANVLTF.

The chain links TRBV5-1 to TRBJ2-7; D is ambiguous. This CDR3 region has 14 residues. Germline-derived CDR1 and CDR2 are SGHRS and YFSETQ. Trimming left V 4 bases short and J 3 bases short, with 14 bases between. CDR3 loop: CASSPVTTDYEQYF. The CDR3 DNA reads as TGCGCCAGCAGCCCTGTTACTACGGACTACGAGCAGTACTTC. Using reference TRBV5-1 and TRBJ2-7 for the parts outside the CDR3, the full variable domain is KAGVTQTPRYLIKTRGQQVTLSCSPISGHRSVSWYQQTPGQGLQFLFEYFSETQRNKGNFPGRFSGRQFSNSRSEMNVSTLELGDSALYLCASSPVTTDYEQYFGPGTRLTVT.

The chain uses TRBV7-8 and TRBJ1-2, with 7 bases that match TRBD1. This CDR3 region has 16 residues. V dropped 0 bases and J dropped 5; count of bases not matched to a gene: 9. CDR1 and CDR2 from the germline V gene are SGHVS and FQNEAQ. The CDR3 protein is CASSLALEGARYGYTF. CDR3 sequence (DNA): TGTGCCAGCAGCTTAGCGCTGGAGGGGGCTAGGTATGGCTACACCTTC.

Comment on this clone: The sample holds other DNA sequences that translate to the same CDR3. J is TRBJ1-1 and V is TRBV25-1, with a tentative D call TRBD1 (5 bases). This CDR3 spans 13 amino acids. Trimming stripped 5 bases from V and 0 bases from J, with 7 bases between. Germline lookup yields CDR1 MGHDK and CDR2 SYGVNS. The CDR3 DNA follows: TGTGCCAGCAGTCGGGACTTGAACACTGAAGCTTTCTTT. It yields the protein CASSRDLNTEAFF.

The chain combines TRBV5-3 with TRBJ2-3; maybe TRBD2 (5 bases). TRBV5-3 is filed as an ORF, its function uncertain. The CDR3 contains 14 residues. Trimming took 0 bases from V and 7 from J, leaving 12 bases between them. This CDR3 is CARSLVARRYTQYF. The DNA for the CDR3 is TGTGCCAGAAGCTTGGTGGCTAGGAGGTATACGCAGTATTTT.

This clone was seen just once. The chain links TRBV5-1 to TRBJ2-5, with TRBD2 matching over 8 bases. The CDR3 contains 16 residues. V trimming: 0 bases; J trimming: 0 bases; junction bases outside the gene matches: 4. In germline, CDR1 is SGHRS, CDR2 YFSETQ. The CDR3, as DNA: TGCGCCAGCAGCTTGGCCCCTAGCGGGTACCAAGAGACCCAGTACTTC. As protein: CASSLAPSGYQETQYF.

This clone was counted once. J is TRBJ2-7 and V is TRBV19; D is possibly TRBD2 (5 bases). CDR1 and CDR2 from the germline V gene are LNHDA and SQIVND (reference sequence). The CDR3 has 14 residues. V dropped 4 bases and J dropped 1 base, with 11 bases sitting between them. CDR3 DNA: TGTGCCAGTAGTAACGGGGTGGGTTCCTACGAGCAGTACTTC. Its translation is CASSNGVGSYEQYF. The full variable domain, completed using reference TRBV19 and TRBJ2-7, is DGGITQSPKYLFRKEGQNVTLSCEQNLNHDAMYWYRQDPGQGLRLIYYSQIVNDFQKGDIAEGYSVSREKKESFPLTVTSAQKNPTAFYLCASSNGVGSYEQYFGPGTRLTVT.

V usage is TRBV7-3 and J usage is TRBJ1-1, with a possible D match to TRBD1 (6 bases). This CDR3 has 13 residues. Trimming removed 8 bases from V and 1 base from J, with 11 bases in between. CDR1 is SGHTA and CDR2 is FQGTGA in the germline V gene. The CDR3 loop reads CASGRGQNTEAFF. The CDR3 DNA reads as TGTGCCAGCGGCCGGGGGCAGAACACTGAAGCTTTCTTT.

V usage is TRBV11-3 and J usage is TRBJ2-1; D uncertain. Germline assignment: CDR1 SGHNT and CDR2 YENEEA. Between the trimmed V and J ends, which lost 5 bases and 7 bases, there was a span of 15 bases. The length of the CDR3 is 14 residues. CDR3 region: CASSGLGVWNEQFF. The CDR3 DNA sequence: TGTGCCAGCAGCGGTTTGGGTGTATGGAATGAGCAGTTCTTC.

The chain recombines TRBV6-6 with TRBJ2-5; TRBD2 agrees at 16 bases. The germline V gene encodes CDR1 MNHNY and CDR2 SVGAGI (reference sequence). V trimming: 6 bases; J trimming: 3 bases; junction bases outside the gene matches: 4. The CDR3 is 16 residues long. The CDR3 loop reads CASRQGTSGREETQYF. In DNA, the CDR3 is TGTGCCAGCAGGCAAGGGACTAGCGGGAGGGAAGAGACCCAGTACTTC.

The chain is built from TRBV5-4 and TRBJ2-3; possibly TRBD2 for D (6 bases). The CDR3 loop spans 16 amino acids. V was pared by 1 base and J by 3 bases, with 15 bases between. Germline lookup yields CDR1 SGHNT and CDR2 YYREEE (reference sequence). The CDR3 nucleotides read TGTGCCAGCAGCTTGAGGCGGCAGGGAGGTACAGATACGCAGTATTTT. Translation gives CASSLRRQGGTDTQYF.

CDR3 coding DNA: TGTGCCAGCAGCCAAGAACGGTCCTCTGGAAACACCATATATTTT. Translated: CASSQERSSGNTIYF. V and J are TRBV14 and TRBJ1-3; D is unclear. The ends were cut back, 0 bases at V and 0 bases at J, with 6 bases in the middle. The CDR3 loop spans 15 amino acids. Germline CDR1 is SGHDN and CDR2 is FVKESK.

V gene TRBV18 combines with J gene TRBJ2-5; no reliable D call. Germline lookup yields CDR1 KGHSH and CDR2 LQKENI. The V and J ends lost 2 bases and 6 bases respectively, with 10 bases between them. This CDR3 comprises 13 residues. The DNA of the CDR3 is TGTGCCAGCTCACCAAACCAGCGAAAGACCCAGTACTTC. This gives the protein CASSPNQRKTQYF.

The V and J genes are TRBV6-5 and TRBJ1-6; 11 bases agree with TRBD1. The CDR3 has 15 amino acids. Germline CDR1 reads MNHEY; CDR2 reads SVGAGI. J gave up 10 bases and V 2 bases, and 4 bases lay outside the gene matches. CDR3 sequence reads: CASSYTGQGGSPLHF. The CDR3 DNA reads TGTGCCAGCAGTTACACGGGACAGGGGGGATCACCCCTCCACTTT.

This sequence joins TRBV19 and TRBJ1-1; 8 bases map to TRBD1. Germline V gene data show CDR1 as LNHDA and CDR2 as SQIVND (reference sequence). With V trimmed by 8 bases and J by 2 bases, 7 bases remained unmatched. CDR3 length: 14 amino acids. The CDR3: CASGADRGNTEAFF. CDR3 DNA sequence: TGTGCCAGTGGAGCAGACAGGGGTAACACTGAAGCTTTCTTT. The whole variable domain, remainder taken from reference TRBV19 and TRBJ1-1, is DGGITQSPKYLFRKEGQNVTLSCEQNLNHDAMYWYRQDPGQGLRLIYYSQIVNDFQKGDIAEGYSVSREKKESFPLTVTSAQKNPTAFYLCASGADRGNTEAFFGQGTRLTVV.

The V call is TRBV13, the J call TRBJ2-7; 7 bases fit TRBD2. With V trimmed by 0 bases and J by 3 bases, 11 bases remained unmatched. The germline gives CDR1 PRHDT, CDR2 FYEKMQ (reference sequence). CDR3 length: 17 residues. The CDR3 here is CASSLGVLGIAGYEQYF. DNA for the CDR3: TGTGCCAGCAGCTTAGGGGTCCTCGGAATAGCGGGCTACGAGCAGTACTTC.

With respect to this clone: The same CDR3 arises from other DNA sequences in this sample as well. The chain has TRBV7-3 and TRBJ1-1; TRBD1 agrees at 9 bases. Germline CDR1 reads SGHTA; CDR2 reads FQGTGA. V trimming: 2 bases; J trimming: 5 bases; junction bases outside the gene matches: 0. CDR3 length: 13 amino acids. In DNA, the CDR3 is TGTGCCAGCAGCTTAGGGACAGGGACTGAAGCTTTCTTT. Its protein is CASSLGTGTEAFF.

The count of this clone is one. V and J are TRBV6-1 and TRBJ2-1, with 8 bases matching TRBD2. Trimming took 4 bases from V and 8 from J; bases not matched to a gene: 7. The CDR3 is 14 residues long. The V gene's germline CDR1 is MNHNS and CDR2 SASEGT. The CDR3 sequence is CASSAHAGGDEQFF. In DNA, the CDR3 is TGTGCCAGCAGTGCCCACGCCGGGGGGGATGAGCAGTTCTTC.

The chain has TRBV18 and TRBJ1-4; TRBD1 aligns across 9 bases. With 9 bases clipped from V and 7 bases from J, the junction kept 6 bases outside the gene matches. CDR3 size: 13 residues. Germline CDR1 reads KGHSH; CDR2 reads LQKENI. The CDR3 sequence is CASTQGAAEKLFF. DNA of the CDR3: TGTGCCAGTACACAGGGGGCGGCTGAAAAACTGTTTTTT.

The CDR3 nucleotides read TGTGCCCTGGAGCCCGGGACTTCGGGCACTGAAGCTTTCTTT. Amino acids: CALEPGTSGTEAFF. The chain carries TRBV7-9 and TRBJ1-1, with a tentative D call TRBD1 (5 bases). The germline CDR1 and CDR2 sequences are SEHNR and FQNEAQ (reference sequence). V lost 11 bases to trimming and J lost 4 bases, with 20 bases between them. CDR3 length: 14 residues.

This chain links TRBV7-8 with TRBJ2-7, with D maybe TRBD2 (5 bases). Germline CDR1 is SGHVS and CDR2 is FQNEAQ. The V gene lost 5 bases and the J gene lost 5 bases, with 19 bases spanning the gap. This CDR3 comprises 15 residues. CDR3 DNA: TGTGCCAGCAGCCGCAGGACTCCGTGGTGGGACGAGCAGTACTTC. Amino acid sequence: CASSRRTPWWDEQYF.

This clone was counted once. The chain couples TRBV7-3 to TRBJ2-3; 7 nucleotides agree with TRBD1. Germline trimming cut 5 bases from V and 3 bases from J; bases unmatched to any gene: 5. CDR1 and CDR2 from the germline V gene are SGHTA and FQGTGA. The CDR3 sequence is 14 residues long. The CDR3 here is CASSRQGRTDTQYF. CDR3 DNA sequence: TGTGCCAGCAGCAGACAGGGCAGAACAGATACGCAGTATTTT.

This chain's CDR3 is CASCNITGTRQYEQYF. The DNA of the CDR3 is TGTGCCAGCTGCAACATAACCGGGACCCGGCAGTACGAGCAGTACTTC. The chain carries TRBV5-4 and TRBJ2-7; D might be TRBD1 or TRBD2, each matching 5 bases. Germline CDR1 reads SGHNT; CDR2 reads YYREEE (reference sequence). The V end lost 7 bases, the J end lost 4 bases, and 24 bases lay between the germline ends. This CDR3 spans 16 amino acids.

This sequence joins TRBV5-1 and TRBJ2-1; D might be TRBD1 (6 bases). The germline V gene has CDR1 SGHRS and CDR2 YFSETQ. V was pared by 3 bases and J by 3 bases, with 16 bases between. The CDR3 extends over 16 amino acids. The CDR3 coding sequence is TGCGCCAGCAGCTCTACAGGGTCAGGACTCTACAATGAGCAGTTCTTC. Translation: CASSSTGSGLYNEQFF.

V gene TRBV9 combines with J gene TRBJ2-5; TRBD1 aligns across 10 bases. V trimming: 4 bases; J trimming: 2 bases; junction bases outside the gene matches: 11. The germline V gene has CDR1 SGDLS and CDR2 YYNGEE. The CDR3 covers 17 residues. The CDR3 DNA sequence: TGTGCCAGCAGCCCTCGAGGGGGGACAGGGGCTCAAGAGACCCAGTACTTC. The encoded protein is CASSPRGGTGAQETQYF.